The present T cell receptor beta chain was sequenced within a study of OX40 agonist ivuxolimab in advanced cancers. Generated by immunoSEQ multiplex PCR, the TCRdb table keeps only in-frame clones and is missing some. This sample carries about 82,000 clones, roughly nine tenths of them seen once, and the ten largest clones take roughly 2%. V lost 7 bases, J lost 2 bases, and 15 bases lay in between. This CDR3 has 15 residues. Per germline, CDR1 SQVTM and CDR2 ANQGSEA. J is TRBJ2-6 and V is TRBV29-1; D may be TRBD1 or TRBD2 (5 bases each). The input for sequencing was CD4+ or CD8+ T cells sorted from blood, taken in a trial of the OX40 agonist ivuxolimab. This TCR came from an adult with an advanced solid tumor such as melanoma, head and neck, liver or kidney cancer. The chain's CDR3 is CSAVLLGAGANVLTF. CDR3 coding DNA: TGCAGCGCAGTCCTCCTGGGGGCTGGGGCCAACGTCCTGACTTTC.